This T cell receptor (beta chain) was sequenced in a study of tumor-infiltrating lymphocytes in primary liver carcinoma. General study findings and limits: Significantly larger top-250-clone fractions were found in tumors than in blood (p = 0.039). Only about 8-25% of top clones appeared in all five tumor regions.

The source material, about 20-30 mg of unsorted bulk tissue, was used to co-extract RNA and DNA. Surgical resection served as treatment for the primary liver carcinoma of these patients. Regarding this clonotype: Its antigen is still unknown. This likely comes from a read error, as the CDR3 has no conserved phenylalanine or tryptophan at its end. It is unclear where the CDR3 begins or ends on the DNA, so no DNA is shown, and the CDR3 is as TCRdb lists it.

The CDR3 has 13 amino acids, counting both end residues. Germline-derived CDR1 and CDR2 are MNHEY and SVGAGI. A constant-region primer primed TCR beta cDNA synthesis from about 530 ng of total RNA. For TCR beta, libraries were produced by three nested multiplex PCR rounds using slightly modified ARM-PCR. In the first two PCR rounds, TRBV1-TRBV30 forward primers were paired with a C-beta reverse primer, and each round lasted about 9 cycles. Using its own MiXCR run on the multiplex PCR reads, TCRdb lists one record per CDR3 protein. The sample holds about 30,000 distinct CDR3 sequences, around 66% seen once.

Sequencing was performed on liver tumor tissue from sampling region 3. Subset of the sample: tumor region T3, left-lateral pole. This TCR was sampled from a woman aged 25 to 39 with primary liver carcinoma and hepatitis B virus infection. J is TRBJ1-6 and V is TRBV6-5. Here the CDR3 reads CASSVSYDSPPHS.